Listed here are 6 T cell receptor beta chains from one sample, sequenced in a study of Graves' ophthalmopathy and Graves' hyperthyroidism. Amplified TCR beta CDR3 regions were obtained using RNA transcripts as template. Amplification began with first-round RT-PCR using HTBI primers, then second-round multiplex PCR was performed. Using its own MiXCR run on the multiplex PCR reads, TCRdb lists one record per CDR3 protein. The sample has some 200,000 distinct CDR3 sequences, over 25% seen once. Material: peripheral blood. These receptors came from a man aged 50-59 years with Graves' ophthalmopathy.

This clonotype was recorded many times. The chain carries TRBV13 and TRBJ2-7; D is possibly TRBD2 (6 bases). The germline V gene has CDR1 PRHDT and CDR2 FYEKMQ (reference sequence). V lost 5 bases, J lost 5 bases, and 13 bases lay in between. This CDR3 is built from 13 residues. CDR3 region: CASSVGEANEQYF. The CDR3 DNA reads as TGTGCCAGCAGCGTCGGGGAGGCGAACGAGCAGTACTTC.

This clonotype was seen repeatedly, ten times or more. The V and J genes are TRBV7-9 and TRBJ2-5, with TRBD1 as a possible D gene (7 bases). In germline, CDR1 is SEHNR, CDR2 FQNEAQ (reference sequence). Trimming shortened V by 5 bases and J by 5 bases, and 15 bases separated the two germline ends. There are 14 residues in the CDR3. The DNA for the CDR3 is TGTGCCAGCAGCACGGGACAGAGCGGGGAGACCCAGTACTTC. Protein: CASSTGQSGETQYF.

This clonotype was recorded many times. The chain has TRBV2 and TRBJ2-5; 8 bases are a match to TRBD1. The CDR3 totals 14 residues. Germline V CDR1 and CDR2: SNHLY, FYNNEI. With V trimmed by 3 bases and J by 9 bases, 9 bases remained unmatched. CDR3 sequence: CASSDGQGFISQYF. CDR3 DNA: TGTGCCAGCAGTGATGGACAGGGTTTTATATCCCAGTACTTC.

This clonotype was observed many times. This sequence joins TRBV9 and TRBJ2-4, with TRBD1 identical over 10 bases. Trimming took 5 bases from V and 9 from J; bases not matched to a gene: 8. CDR1 and CDR2 from the germline V gene are SGDLS and YYNGEE. The CDR3 covers 14 residues. The CDR3 DNA follows: TGTGCCAGCAGTCCGGGGGACAGGGGAATCATTCAGTACTTC. As protein: CASSPGDRGIIQYF.

This clonotype has at least ten counts. The rearrangement joins TRBV11-2 to TRBJ2-5; TRBD1 aligns across 7 bases. The CDR3 is made up of 15 amino acids. The junction had 7 bases not matched to a gene; V was cut back by 2 bases and J by 4 bases. The germline V gene has CDR1 SGHAT and CDR2 FQNNGV. CDR3 region: CASSLTDRARETQYF. The CDR3 DNA is TGTGCCAGCAGCTTAACCGACAGGGCGCGAGAGACCCAGTACTTC.

This clonotype was seen at least ten times. This chain connects TRBV7-2 to TRBJ1-1; perhaps TRBD1 as D (5 bases). CDR3 size: 13 residues. Germline V gene data show CDR1 as SGHTA and CDR2 as FQGNSA. V lost 1 base and J lost 10, with 13 bases in between. In nucleotides, the CDR3 is TGTGCCAGCAGCTTAGTTTTGGGTCAGGGAGCTTTCTTT. This gives the protein CASSLVLGQGAFF.